This TCR beta chain was observed in a study of blood T cell repertoires in COVID-19. Study context: The cDNA or gDNA used as material had been derived from T cells, B-cell-depleted T cells, or PBMCs.

This CDR3 is 15 amino acids long. CDR1 and CDR2 from the germline V gene are SGHTA and FQGNSA. The V gene end was trimmed by 4 bases and the J gene end by 2 bases; junction bases not matched to a gene: 4. The repertoire was sequenced with immunoSEQ multiplex PCR; TCRdb's copy has only in-frame clones and lacks some. The sample shows hundreds of thousands of clones, just over 85% of them seen only once. Individuals aged about 18 to 89 years were recruited from 20 to 25 US areas. The receptor was derived from a man aged 40-50 years who had recovered from COVID-19. This chain uses TRBV7-2 with TRBJ1-5; 8 nucleotides line up with TRBD1. Sequencing used PBMCs or T cells enriched from blood (not recorded which). CDR3 protein: CASSSDRVGNQPQHF. CDR3 DNA sequence: TGTGCCAGCAGCTCGGACAGGGTAGGCAATCAGCCCCAGCATTTT.